Presented here are 15 T cell receptor beta chains from one specimen sequenced in a study of blood T cell repertoires in COVID-19. Data came from immunoSEQ multiplex PCR; TCRdb stores just in-frame clones and leaves some out. The sample contains just over 60,000 clones, roughly 84% of which appear only once. Source material: peripheral blood. The receptors here all came from an elderly woman with active or convalescent COVID-19.

CDR3 in amino acids: CASTTDRNTEAFF. Written as DNA, the CDR3 is TGTGCCAGCACCACCGACAGGAACACTGAAGCTTTCTTT. The chain uses TRBV2 and TRBJ1-1, with TRBD1 as a possible D gene (5 bases). Deletions cut 7 bases from V and 1 base from J, with 10 bases between. CDR1 and CDR2 (germline): SNHLY, FYNNEI. This CDR3 contains 13 residues. The full variable domain, completed using reference TRBV2 and TRBJ1-1, is EPEVTQTPSHQVTQMGQEVILRCVPISNHLYFYWYRQILGQKVEFLVSFYNNEISEKSEIFDDQFSVERPDGSNFTLKIRSTKLEDSAMYFCASTTDRNTEAFFGQGTRLTVV.

The chain employs TRBV7-3 and TRBJ2-5, with D perhaps TRBD1 (6 bases). The CDR3 is 14 amino acids. In germline, CDR1 is SGHTA, CDR2 FQGTGA. V lost 3 bases and J 5 bases, leaving 13 bases between the germline ends. The CDR3 region is CASSFTGQGETQYF. For the CDR3, the DNA is TGTGCCAGCAGCTTCACAGGGCAGGGTGAGACCCAGTACTTC.

The rearrangement joins TRBV10-3 to TRBJ2-3, with 8 bases identical to TRBD2. This CDR3 comprises 14 residues. CDR1 is ENHRY, CDR2 SYGVKD, per germline. Trimming at V came to 3 bases and at J to 7 bases, leaving 6 bases not matched to a gene. The CDR3 DNA follows: TGTGCCATCAGTGACGGCGCGGGGGGAAATACGCAGTATTTT. Translating gives CAISDGAGGNTQYF.

J is TRBJ2-3 and V is TRBV20-1, with 7 bases that match TRBD2. The V gene end was trimmed by 3 bases and the J gene end by 5 bases; junction bases not matched to a gene: 8. Germline CDR1 and CDR2: DFQATT and SNEGSKA (reference sequence). The CDR3 sequence is 14 residues long. The CDR3 protein is CSASGLAEGDTQYF. The CDR3 bases are TGCAGTGCTAGTGGGCTAGCGGAAGGAGATACGCAGTATTTT.

The genes are TRBV9 and TRBJ2-7, with 8 bases that match TRBD1. The ends lost 4 bases at V and 2 bases at J; junction bases unmatched: 5. CDR1 is SGDLS and CDR2 is YYNGEE in the germline V gene. This CDR3 spans 14 amino acids. This CDR3 reads CASSTGQGTYEQYF. CDR3 coding DNA: TGTGCCAGCAGCACAGGACAGGGAACCTACGAGCAGTACTTC.

The genes are TRBV5-1 and TRBJ1-2, with a possible D match to TRBD1 (6 bases). The CDR3 is 16 amino acids. Germline V gives CDR1 SGHRS, CDR2 YFSETQ. Trimming left V 4 bases short and J 5 bases short, with 21 bases between. The CDR3 region has the DNA TGCGCCAGCAGCCCCGAGGGGGGGACTGGGGGTTATGGCTACACCTTC. This gives the protein CASSPEGGTGGYGYTF.

The table lists this clone with a count of one. The V gene is TRBV7-3, the J gene TRBJ1-1, with unresolved D. Germline-derived CDR1 and CDR2 are SGHTA and FQGTGA. This CDR3 has 15 amino acids. Trimming left V 4 bases short and J 4 bases short, with 16 bases between. The CDR3 nucleotides read TGTGCCAGCAGCTCCACGGACGGGAGGTCCACTGAAGCTTTCTTT. Protein: CASSSTDGRSTEAFF.

V is TRBV7-9 and J is TRBJ2-2, with 11 bases aligning to TRBD2. The germline V gene has CDR1 SEHNR and CDR2 FQNEAQ (reference sequence). V was pared by 3 bases and J by 2 bases, with 5 bases of the junction left unmatched. This CDR3 spans 17 amino acids. As DNA, the CDR3 is TGTGCCAGCAGCTTGGCTAGCGGGGGGTATAACACCGGGGAGCTGTTTTTT. It encodes CASSLASGGYNTGELFF.

This chain joins TRBV21-1 and TRBJ1-1. TRBV21-1 is assigned pseudogene status. The CDR3 covers 16 residues. The CDR3 nucleotides are TGTGCCAGCAGCAAAGATGTTCATCAAGAGGGCACTGAAGCTTTCTTT. Its protein product is CASSKDVHQEGTEAFF.

The chain uses TRBV3-1 (or the pseudogene TRBV3-2) and TRBJ2-3; 9 nucleotides align to TRBD2. J lost 2 bases, V lost 0 bases, and 3 bases had no gene match. This CDR3 has 16 amino acids. Germline lookup yields CDR1 LGHDT and CDR2 YNNKEL (reference sequence). CDR3 loop: CASSQEGGGATDTQYF. The CDR3 bases are TGTGCCAGCAGCCAAGAGGGCGGGGGGGCCACAGATACGCAGTATTTT.

This clone was seen only a few times. In nucleotides, the CDR3 is TGTGCCAGCAGCTCAGGATTAGAGGGAACTGGAAACACCATATATTTT. As protein: CASSSGLEGTGNTIYF. This chain connects TRBV7-9 to TRBJ1-3; D unresolved. Germline values: CDR1 SEHNR, CDR2 FQNEAQ (reference sequence). This CDR3 has 16 residues. V lost 4 bases to trimming and J lost 2 bases, with 15 bases between them.

This chain connects TRBV18 to TRBJ2-7, with TRBD1 identical over 9 bases. The CDR3 is 15 amino acids. Germline lookup yields CDR1 KGHSH and CDR2 LQKENI. Trimming removed 3 bases from V and 0 bases from J; junction bases left unmatched: 3. This CDR3 reads CASSPGQGRSYEQYF. The CDR3, as DNA: TGTGCCAGCTCACCGGGACAGGGCCGCTCCTACGAGCAGTACTTC. Looking up the rest from reference TRBV18 and TRBJ2-7 gives the full variable domain: NAGVMQNPRHLVRRRGQEARLRCSPMKGHSHVYWYRQLPEEGLKFMVYLQKENIIDESGMPKERFSAEFPKEGPSILRIQQVVRGDSAAYFCASSPGQGRSYEQYFGPGTRLTVT.

This clone was seen more than once but under ten times. This sequence joins TRBV5-4 and TRBJ2-5; 7 bases are shared with TRBD1. J gave up 3 bases and V 3 bases, and 2 bases lay outside the gene matches. The germline V gene has CDR1 SGHNT and CDR2 YYREEE (reference sequence). This CDR3 region has 13 residues. In nucleotides, the CDR3 is TGTGCCAGCAGCTCAACAGGGGAAGAGACCCAGTACTTC. This encodes CASSSTGEETQYF. Using reference TRBV5-4 and TRBJ2-5 for the parts outside the CDR3, the full variable domain is ETGVTQSPTHLIKTRGQQVTLRCSSQSGHNTVSWYQQALGQGPQFIFQYYREEENGRGNFPPRFSGLQFPNYSSELNVNALELDDSALYLCASSSTGEETQYFGPGTRLLVL.

The J gene is TRBJ1-1, the V gene TRBV7-3, with D possibly TRBD1 on 6 matching bases. Germline CDR1 is SGHTA and CDR2 is FQGTGA. The CDR3 contains 13 residues. With 5 bases removed from V and 8 bases from J, the gap between germline ends came to 15 bases. The DNA of the CDR3 is TGTGCCAGCAGCCAATTAGCGGGGACAGAAGCTTTCTTT. Translated, it gives CASSQLAGTEAFF.

The chain joins TRBV19 to TRBJ2-6; 9 bases line up with TRBD1. CDR1 is LNHDA and CDR2 is SQIVND in the germline V gene (reference sequence). CDR3 length equals 18 residues. With 3 bases clipped from V and 0 bases from J, the junction kept 6 bases outside the gene matches. The CDR3 DNA follows: TGTGCCAGTAGTATCAGGACAGGGGACCTCTCTGGGGCCAACGTCCTGACTTTC. This sequence encodes CASSIRTGDLSGANVLTF.